This TCR beta chain was retrieved from a study of cytomegalovirus exposure and HLA in healthy donors (dated by TCRdb to about 2017). Study-level background: In an earlier analysis of several hundred of the donors, 276 Gb of sequence data and 117 million unique TCR beta sequences from approximately 180 million T cells were reported. An early release that covered about 640 HLA-typed donors contained about 300 gigabases of sequencing data and approximately 85 million unique TCR sequences. The genetic ancestry cluster associated with self-reported Caucasian donors included about four fifths of the approximately 410 genotyped donors. The study was designed to test whether signatures of past pathogen exposure could be identified by cataloging public T cell receptors. The study profiled the T cell repertoires of 500 to 800 subjects by immunosequencing and related them to cytomegalovirus serostatus. A separate validation cohort of 100 to 150 different subjects was used in addition to the roughly 670-subject first cohort. High-throughput TCR immunosequencing, statistical association of individual TCRs with disease status, and machine learning were combined to predict cytomegalovirus infection status. A later analysis re-examined previously published TCR beta repertoires from about 700 donors and added high-resolution HLA genotyping to investigate patterns of TCR occurrence. The later analysis used no new phenotypic data to find candidate immune exposures, relying instead on TCR beta sequences and their occurrence across donors. In an earlier analysis of roughly 540 of the donors, high-throughput TCR beta sequencing was used to judge whether each TCR beta V gene segment behaved as functional or pseudogenic. Donor age, sex, ethnicity and CMV serostatus were compiled together with the repertoire data. A later genetic analysis used genome-wide SNP genotypes for about 65% of the 666 donors, treating that subset as a discovery cohort. Every repertoire in the discovery cohort had been generated on one and the same sequencing platform. Both class I and class II loci were covered by HLA typing, at four-digit resolution. Typing coverage varied by locus: roughly 620-640 donors for A, B, C, DRB1 and DQB1; approximately 500 for DQA1; more than 600 for DPA1; approximately 450 for DPB1. About 5 DR-DQ haplotypes were handled as single units for association and clustering, since linkage in the cohort was strong. Among about 360 genotyped donors of the cohort, an average of about 240,000 unique TCR beta nucleotide sequences were sequenced per donor, approximately 20% of them non-productive. General study outcomes and caveats: According to the authors, the approach could potentially be generalized to other disease states and immunological phenotypes. A further reported finding was that TCR beta sequences accurately predicted the HLA-A and HLA-B alleles for most subjects in the first cohort. Several of the top co-occurrence clusters appeared to be linked to parvovirus B19, influenza, CMV and Epstein-Barr virus, according to a later analysis. Most CMV-associated TCR beta chains appeared to be HLA-restricted in a later analysis, and the HLA associations seemed to be driven largely by CMV exposure. When HLA alleles, especially DR and DQ, strongly co-occurred, TCR associations were difficult to assign to individual alleles. In vitro tests confirmed that three of the cytomegalovirus-associated TCR beta chains recognize cytomegalovirus antigens. A later analysis associated roughly 17,000 TCR beta sequences with specific HLA alleles at a false discovery rate of 0.05. In an earlier analysis of around 600 of the donors, most TCR beta V segments were observed in productive rearrangements about 90% or about 30% of the time, broadly matching IMGT annotations. The classifier was reported to diagnose cytomegalovirus status with high specificity and sensitivity in both the original cohort and the validation cohort. Across donors, most TCR sequences were observed very rarely, whereas some public TCRs were present in many individuals. The earlier analysis of nearly 600 of the donors excluded roughly 17 rarely observed V segments, including chromosome 9 orphons, because counts were too low. This cohort had only TCR beta chains sequenced, and the lack of alpha or paired-chain data limited which features could be detected. The sequencing pipeline was judged likely to have produced a cluster of highly shared sequence variants as a technical artifact. In a later analysis, HLA-associated TCR beta chains showed more clonal expansion and lower generation probabilities than non-associated chains that were equally common. Immune exposure information for the cohort was limited to CMV serostatus. V-gene and J-gene trimming of TCR beta chains was associated with a missense DCLRE1C variant in a later genetic analysis, and the association was replicated in an independent cohort. According to a later analysis, TCR association rates differed among HLA loci, with DRB1 alleles showing the most associated TCRs and HLA-C alleles showing the fewest. The study listed 150 to 200 TCR beta chains as associated with cytomegalovirus. Because HLA typing was unavailable for some donors at each locus, only the typed subset was used in association tests. In a later genetic analysis, fewer N-insertions in productive TCRs were reported among donors in an Asian-associated ancestry cluster than the roughly 700-donor mean. The 87-base-pair reads could not distinguish some IMGT-functional V segments, including TRBV6-2 and TRBV6-3, so those segments were excluded. Correlated functional status among segregating V segments might reflect linkage disequilibrium, but an unknown experimental factor could not be ruled out. Roughly uniform sequencing depth across donors was assumed in presence/absence analyses, although this assumption may not hold.

A note on this clone: It has no known antigen specificity. No base quality information exists; no much larger clone differs at one position.

The V end gives up 1 base and the J end 5 bases, leaving 6 bases in the junction not matched to a gene. CDR1 and CDR2 are drawn from the germline V gene: MGHRA, YSYEKL. The CDR3 contains 16 residues, cysteine and phenylalanine counted. Only the CDR3 part of the read is kept: 48 bases, read in frame from the first base. In total, approximately 700 healthy bone marrow donors made up the cohort. All cohort members were sampled while nominally healthy, although unrecorded immune exposures were likely present. The donor tested CMV seronegative and was one of the 352 seronegative cohort members. Each donor provided a peripheral blood sample, and peripheral blood mononuclear cells were used for TCR beta sequencing. Genomic DNA extraction from the blood cell samples was performed with the Qiagen DNeasy Blood Extraction Kit. Libraries were made using the immunoSEQ multiplex PCR assay. A mixture of 60 forward primers for TCR Vbeta segments and 13 reverse primers for TCR Jbeta segments was used in the multiplex PCR. The CDR3 region of rearranged TCR beta genes was amplified from genomic DNA with a multiplex PCR assay. On the Illumina HiSeq System, the amplified TCR beta libraries were sequenced as 87-base-pair reads. On the study's bioinformatics: A later analysis tallied roughly 76 million unique TCR beta chains across the 550 to 850 repertoires, and about 10 million of those chains were shared by two or more donors. Raw reads were error-corrected and collapsed into unique sequences by a nearest-neighbor algorithm in which closely related sequences were merged to remove PCR and sequencing errors. To assign V, D and J gene segments, CDR3 sequences were aligned to IMGT reference sequences. Each retained sequence needed at least a six-nucleotide match to both a V gene segment and a J gene segment. Rearrangements were called productive when the CDR3 lacked stop codons and stayed in frame with V and J; all others were non-productive. CDR3 was defined by IMGT convention, running from the second conserved V-encoded cysteine to the conserved J-encoded phenylalanine. The earlier analysis of 587 of the donors excluded any sequence lacking an unambiguous match to a single V gene segment. An earlier analysis of 587 of the donors classified V segments as functional when productive rearrangements were above 56.7% and as segregating when the standard deviation between donors was above 5%. A statistical classification framework was built to diagnose cytomegalovirus status from the catalog of TCR beta chain sequences. V and J gene assignment, in a later analysis, came from comparing TCR nucleotide sequences with IMGT/GENE-DB human TR gene sequences. A later analysis assigned CDR3 sequences and most-parsimonious VDJ recombination scenarios with the TCRdist pipeline. In a later analysis, every TCR beta chain was defined by the combination of its CDR3 amino acid sequence and its V-gene family, and reads without a unique V-gene family were dropped. To address suspected cross-contamination and a sequencing artifact, a later analysis removed 592 highly shared, low-generation-probability nucleotide sequences. In a later analysis, a clonal expansion index for each public chain was calculated from normalized within-repertoire ranks of inferred template counts. A later analysis computed generation probabilities with a VDJ recombination model fitted to out-of-frame rearrangements, and checked the results against IGoR. Hypergeometric tests were used in a later analysis to score TCR-TCR, TCR-HLA and TCR-CMV co-occurrence, with a repertoire-size bias correction applied to the TCR pairs. A later analysis estimated false discovery rates by permuting HLA or CMV assignments 20 times. In a later analysis, co-occurring TCRs were grouped using DBSCAN, with TCRdist sequence similarity added in when clustering inside HLA-allele-positive subsets. For co-occurrence clustering, repertoires with fewer than 30,000 or more than 120,000 public chains were excluded, along with about five repertoires with anomalous nucleotide sharing. TCRdb took over this immuneACCESS table, retaining in-frame rearrangements with V and J assigned. Such tables are incomplete; in checked studies, under half of the missing clones stem from an unresolved V gene, and the remainder is unexplained. V, J and clone size derive from that table, while D and trimming were established from the DNA sequence. This sample is represented by approximately 170,000 clones; approximately 65% of them were singletons. The ten largest make up 2.5% to 3.5% of the sample.

This TCR was sampled from a man aged 40-49 years in good health and CMV-seronegative. The sequenced sample was PBMCs. This chain is built from TRBV4-1 and TRBJ2-3; TRBD2 agrees with 10 junctional bases. Here the CDR3 is given as CASSQVSGGARDTQYF. The nucleotide sequence reads TGCGCCAGCAGCCAAGTCAGCGGGGGGGCCCGAGATACGCAGTATTTT.